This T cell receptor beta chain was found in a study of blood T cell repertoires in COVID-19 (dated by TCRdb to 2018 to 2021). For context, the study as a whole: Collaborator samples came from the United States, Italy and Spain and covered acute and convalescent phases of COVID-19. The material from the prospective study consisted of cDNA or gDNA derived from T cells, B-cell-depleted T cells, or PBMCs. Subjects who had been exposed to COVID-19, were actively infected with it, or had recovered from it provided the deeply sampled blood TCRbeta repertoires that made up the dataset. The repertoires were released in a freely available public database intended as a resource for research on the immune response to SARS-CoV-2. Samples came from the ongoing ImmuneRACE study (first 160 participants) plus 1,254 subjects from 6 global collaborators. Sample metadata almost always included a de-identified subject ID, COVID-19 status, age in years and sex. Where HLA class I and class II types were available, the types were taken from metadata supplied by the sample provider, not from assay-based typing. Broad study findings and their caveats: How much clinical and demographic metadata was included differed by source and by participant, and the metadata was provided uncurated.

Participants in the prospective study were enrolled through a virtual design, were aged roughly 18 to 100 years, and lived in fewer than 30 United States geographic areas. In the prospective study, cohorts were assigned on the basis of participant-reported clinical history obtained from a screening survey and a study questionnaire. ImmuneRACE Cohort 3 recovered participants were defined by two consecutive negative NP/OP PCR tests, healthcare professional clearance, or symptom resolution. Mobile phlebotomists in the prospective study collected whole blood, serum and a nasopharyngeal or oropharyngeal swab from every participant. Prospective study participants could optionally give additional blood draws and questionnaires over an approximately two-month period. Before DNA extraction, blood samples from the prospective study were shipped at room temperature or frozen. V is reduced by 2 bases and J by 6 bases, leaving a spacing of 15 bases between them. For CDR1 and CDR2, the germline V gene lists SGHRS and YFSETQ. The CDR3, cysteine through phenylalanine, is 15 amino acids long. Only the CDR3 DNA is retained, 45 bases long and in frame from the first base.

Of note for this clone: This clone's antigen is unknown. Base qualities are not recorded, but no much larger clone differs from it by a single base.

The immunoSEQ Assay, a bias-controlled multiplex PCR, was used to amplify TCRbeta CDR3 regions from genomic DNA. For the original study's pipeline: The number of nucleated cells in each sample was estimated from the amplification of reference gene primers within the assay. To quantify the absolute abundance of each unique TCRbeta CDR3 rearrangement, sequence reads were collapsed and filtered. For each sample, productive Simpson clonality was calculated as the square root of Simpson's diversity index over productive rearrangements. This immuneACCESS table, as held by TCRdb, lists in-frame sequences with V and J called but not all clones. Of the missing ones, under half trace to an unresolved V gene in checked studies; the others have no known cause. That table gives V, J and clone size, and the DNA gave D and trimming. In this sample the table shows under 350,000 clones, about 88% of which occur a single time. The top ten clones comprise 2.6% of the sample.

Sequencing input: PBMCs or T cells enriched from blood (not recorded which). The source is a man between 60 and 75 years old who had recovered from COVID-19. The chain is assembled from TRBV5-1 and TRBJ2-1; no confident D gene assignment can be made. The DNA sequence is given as TGCGCCAGCAGCTTTGGGCCAGGTTTTGGCAATGAGCAGTTCTTC. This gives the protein CASSFGPGFGNEQFF.